The present entry profiles one T cell receptor beta chain with its context. The target antigen is unknown. V lost 0 bases, J lost 6 bases, and 13 bases lay in between. The CDR3 is 15 amino acids. Germline-derived CDR1 and CDR2 are SGHRS and YFSETQ. TCRdb keeps only in-frame clones here, not all; method: immunoSEQ multiplex PCR. The repertoire holds some 93,000 clones, approximately 78% seen once, with about 30% in the top ten. These data come from a study of cytotoxic CD8 clonotypes in ibrutinib-treated CLL. Regarding the study as a whole: Having risen at ibrutinib response, clonality had fallen back toward baseline by progression. In comparison with age-matched healthy donors, baseline clonality was higher and tracked circulating CD8+ T-cell counts.

This receptor was taken from a human donor with chronic lymphocytic leukemia. This sequence joins TRBV5-1 and TRBJ1-5, with D possibly TRBD1 on 6 matching bases. Sequencing used PBMCs, obtained after 12 months of ibrutinib treatment. The CDR3 DNA reads TGCGCCAGCAGCTTGGAGGGCCAACAGGGTCAGCCCCAGCATTTT. It specifies CASSLEGQQGQPQHF.